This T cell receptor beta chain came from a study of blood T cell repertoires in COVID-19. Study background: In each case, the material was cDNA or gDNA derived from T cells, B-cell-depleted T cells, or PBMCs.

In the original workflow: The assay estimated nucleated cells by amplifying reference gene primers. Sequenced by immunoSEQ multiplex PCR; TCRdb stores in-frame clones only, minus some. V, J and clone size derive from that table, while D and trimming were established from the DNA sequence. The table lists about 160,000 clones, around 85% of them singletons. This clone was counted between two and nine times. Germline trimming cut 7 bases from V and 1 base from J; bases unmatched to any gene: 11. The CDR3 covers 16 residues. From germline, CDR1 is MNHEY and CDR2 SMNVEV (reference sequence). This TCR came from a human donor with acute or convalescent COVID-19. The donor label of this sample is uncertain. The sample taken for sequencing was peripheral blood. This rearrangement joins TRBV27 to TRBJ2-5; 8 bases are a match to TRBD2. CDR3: CASKRRGLDLQETQYF. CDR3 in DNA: TGTGCCAGCAAACGAAGGGGACTAGACCTCCAAGAGACCCAGTACTTC.